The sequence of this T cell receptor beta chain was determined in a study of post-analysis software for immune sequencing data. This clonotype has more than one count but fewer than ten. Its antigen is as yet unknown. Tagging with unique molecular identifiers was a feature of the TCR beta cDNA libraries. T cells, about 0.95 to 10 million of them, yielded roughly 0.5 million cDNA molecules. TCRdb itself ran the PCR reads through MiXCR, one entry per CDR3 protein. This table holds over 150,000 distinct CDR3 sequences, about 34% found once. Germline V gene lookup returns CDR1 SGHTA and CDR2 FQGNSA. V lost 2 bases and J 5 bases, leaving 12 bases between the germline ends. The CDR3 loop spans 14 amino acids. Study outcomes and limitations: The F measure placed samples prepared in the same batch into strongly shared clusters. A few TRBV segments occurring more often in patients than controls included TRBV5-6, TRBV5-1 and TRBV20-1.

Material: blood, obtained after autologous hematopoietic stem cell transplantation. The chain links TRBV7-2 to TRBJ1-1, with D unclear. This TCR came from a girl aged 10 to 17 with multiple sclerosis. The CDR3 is CASSLLRVGTEAFF. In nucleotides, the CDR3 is TGTGCCAGCAGCTTACTTCGGGTAGGGACTGAAGCTTTCTTT.